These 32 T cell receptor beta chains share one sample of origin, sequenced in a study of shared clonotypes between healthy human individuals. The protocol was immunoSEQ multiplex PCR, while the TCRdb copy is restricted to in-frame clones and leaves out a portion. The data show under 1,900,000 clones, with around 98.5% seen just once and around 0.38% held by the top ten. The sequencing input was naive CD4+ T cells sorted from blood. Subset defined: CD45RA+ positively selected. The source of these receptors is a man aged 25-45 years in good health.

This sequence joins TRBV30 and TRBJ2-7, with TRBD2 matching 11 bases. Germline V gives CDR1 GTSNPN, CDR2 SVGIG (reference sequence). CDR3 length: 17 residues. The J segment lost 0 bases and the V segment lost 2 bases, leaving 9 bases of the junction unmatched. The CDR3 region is CAWSQKRLAGSSYEQYF. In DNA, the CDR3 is TGTGCCTGGAGTCAAAAACGACTAGCGGGGAGCTCCTACGAGCAGTACTTC.

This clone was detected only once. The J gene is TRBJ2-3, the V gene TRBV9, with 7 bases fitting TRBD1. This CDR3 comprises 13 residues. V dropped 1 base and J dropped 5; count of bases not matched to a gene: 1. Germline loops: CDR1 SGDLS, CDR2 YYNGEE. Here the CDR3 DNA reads TGTGCCAGCAGCGTACCAGGGGGAGATACGCAGTATTTT. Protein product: CASSVPGGDTQYF.

The CDR3 DNA is TGTGCCTGTGGGACCACAGGGGGCATCGCCTACGAGCAGTACTTC. Its protein is CACGTTGGIAYEQYF. The genes are TRBV30 and TRBJ2-7, with TRBD1 identical over 9 bases. The CDR3 is made up of 15 amino acids. J lost 2 bases, V lost 6 bases, and 11 bases had no gene match. From germline, CDR1 is GTSNPN and CDR2 SVGIG (reference sequence).

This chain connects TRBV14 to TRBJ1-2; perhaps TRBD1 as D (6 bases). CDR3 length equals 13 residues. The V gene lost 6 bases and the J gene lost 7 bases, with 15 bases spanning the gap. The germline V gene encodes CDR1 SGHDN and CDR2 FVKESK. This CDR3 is CASSPGAQGGYTF. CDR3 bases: TGTGCCAGCAGTCCAGGGGCGCAGGGTGGCTACACCTTC.

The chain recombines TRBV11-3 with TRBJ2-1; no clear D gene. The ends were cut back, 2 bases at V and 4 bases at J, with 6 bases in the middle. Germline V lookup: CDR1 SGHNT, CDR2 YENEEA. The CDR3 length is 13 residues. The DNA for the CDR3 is TGTGCCAGCAGCTTAAATAGATACAATGAGCAGTTCTTC. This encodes CASSLNRYNEQFF.

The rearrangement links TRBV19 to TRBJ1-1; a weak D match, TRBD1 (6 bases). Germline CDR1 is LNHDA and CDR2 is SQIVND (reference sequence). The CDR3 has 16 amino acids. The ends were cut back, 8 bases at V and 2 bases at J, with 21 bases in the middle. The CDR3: CASGYRAQKPNTEAFF. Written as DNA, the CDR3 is TGTGCCAGTGGTTACAGGGCCCAAAAACCAAACACTGAAGCTTTCTTT.

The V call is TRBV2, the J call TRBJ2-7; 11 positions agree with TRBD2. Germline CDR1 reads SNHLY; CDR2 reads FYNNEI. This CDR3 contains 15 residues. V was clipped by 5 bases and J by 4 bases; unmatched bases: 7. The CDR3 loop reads CASSSRLAGLYEQYF. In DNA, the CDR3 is TGTGCCAGCAGTTCTCGACTAGCGGGGCTTTACGAGCAGTACTTC.

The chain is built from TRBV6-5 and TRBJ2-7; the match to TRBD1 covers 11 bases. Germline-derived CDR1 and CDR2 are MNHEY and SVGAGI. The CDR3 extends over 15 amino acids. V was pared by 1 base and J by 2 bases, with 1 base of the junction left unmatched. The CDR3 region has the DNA TGTGCCAGCAGTTACTTGGGACAGGGGGCCTACGAGCAGTACTTC. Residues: CASSYLGQGAYEQYF.

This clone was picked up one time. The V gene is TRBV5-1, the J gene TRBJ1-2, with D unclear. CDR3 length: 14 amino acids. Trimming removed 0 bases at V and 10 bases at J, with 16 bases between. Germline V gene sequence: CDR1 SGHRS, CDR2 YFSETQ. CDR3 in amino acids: CASSLAGEAVVYTF. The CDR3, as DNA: TGCGCCAGCAGCTTGGCCGGGGAGGCGGTAGTCTACACCTTC.

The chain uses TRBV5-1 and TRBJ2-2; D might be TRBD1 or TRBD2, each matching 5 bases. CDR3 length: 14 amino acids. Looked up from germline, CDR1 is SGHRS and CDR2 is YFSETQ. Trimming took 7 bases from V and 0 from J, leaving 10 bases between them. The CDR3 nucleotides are TGCGCCAGCGGGGGTATTACGAACACCGGGGAGCTGTTTTTT. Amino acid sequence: CASGGITNTGELFF.

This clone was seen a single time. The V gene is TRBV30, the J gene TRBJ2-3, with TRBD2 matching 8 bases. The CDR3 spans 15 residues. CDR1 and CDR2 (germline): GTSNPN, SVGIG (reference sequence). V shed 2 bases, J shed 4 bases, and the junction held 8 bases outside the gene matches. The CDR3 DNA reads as TGTGCCTGGAGTTCTCTAGCGGGCACCCCAGATACGCAGTATTTT. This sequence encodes CAWSSLAGTPDTQYF.

The DNA of the CDR3 is TGTGCCAGCAGCTTAGTACCAGGCTCAGGGGCCAACGTCCTGACTTTC. This gives the protein CASSLVPGSGANVLTF. The chain couples TRBV7-8 to TRBJ2-6; no reliable D call. Germline CDR1 is SGHVS and CDR2 is FQNEAQ. This CDR3 comprises 16 residues. The V gene lost 1 base and the J gene lost 4 bases, with 11 bases spanning the gap.

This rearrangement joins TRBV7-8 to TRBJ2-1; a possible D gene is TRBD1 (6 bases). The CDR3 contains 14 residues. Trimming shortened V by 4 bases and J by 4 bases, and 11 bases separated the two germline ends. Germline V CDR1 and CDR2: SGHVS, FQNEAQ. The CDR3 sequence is CASSSYRVYNEQFF. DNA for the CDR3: TGTGCCAGCAGCTCCTACAGGGTTTACAATGAGCAGTTCTTC.

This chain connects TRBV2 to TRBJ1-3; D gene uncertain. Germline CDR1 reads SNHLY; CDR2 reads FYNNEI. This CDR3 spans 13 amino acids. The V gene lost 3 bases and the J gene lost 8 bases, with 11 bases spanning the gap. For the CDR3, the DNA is TGTGCCAGCAGTGATTGGTCTTTACACACCATATATTTT. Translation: CASSDWSLHTIYF.

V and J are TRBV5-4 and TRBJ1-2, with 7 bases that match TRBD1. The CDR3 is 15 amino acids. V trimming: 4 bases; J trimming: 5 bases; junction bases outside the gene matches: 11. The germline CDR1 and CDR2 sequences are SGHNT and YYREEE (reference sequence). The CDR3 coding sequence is TGTGCCAGCAGCGTTTACGGGACAGATTATTATGGCTACACCTTC. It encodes CASSVYGTDYYGYTF.

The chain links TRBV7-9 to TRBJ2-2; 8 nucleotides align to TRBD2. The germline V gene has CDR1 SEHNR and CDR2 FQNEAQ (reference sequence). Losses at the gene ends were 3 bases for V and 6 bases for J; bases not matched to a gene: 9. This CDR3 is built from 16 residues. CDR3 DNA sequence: TGTGCCAGCAGCTTCAGTACTAGCGGTTATTCCGGGGAGCTGTTTTTT. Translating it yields CASSFSTSGYSGELFF.

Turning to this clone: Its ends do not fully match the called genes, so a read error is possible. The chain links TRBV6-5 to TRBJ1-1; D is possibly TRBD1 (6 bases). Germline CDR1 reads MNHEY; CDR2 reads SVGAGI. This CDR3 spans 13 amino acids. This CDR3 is CASSADRSLTTYF. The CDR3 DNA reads TGTGCCAGCAGCGCCGACAGGTCTTTGACCACTTATTTT.

CDR3: CASSSGVGVQYTEAFF. The DNA of the CDR3 is TGTGCCAGCAGCTCGGGAGTGGGGGTTCAGTACACTGAAGCTTTCTTT. The chain uses TRBV7-6 and TRBJ1-1, with TRBD1 as a possible D gene (5 bases). Per germline, CDR1 SGHVS and CDR2 FNYEAQ. This CDR3 is built from 16 residues. The V and J ends lost 4 bases and 3 bases respectively, with 18 bases between them. Together with reference TRBV7-6 and TRBJ1-1, the CDR3 gives the full variable domain: GAGVSQSPRYKVTKRGQDVALRCDPISGHVSLYWYRQALGQGPEFLTYFNYEAQQDKSGLPNDRFSAERPEGSISTLTIQRTEQRDSAMYRCASSSGVGVQYTEAFFGQGTRLTVV.

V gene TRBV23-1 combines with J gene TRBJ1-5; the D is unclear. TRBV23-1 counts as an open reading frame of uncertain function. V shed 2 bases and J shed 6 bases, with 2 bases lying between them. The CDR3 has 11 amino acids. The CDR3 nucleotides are TGCGCCAGCAGTCAACGTCAGCCCCAGCATTTT. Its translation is CASSQRQPQHF.

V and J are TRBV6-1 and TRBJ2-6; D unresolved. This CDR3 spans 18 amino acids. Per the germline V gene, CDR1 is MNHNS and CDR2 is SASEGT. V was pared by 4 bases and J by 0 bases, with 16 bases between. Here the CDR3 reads CASSGHKAESSGANVLTF. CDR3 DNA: TGTGCCAGCAGTGGCCATAAGGCAGAGAGCTCTGGGGCCAACGTCCTGACTTTC.

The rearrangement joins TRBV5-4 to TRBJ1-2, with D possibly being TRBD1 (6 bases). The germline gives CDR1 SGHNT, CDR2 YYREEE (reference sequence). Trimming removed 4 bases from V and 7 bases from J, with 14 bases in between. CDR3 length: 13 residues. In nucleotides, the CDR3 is TGTGCCAGCAGCCCCCGGGCGGGGGCTGGCTACACCTTC. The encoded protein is CASSPRAGAGYTF.

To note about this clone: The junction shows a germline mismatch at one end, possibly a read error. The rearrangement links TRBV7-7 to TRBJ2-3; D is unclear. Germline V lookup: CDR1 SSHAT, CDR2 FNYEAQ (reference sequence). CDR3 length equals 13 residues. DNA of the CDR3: TGTGCTAGCAGCTTAGGTTACACAGATACGCAGTATTTT. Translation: CASSLGYTDTQYF.

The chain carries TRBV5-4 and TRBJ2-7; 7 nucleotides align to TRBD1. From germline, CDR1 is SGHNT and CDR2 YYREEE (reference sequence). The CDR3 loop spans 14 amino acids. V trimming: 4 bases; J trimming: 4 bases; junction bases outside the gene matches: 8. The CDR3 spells CASSRTGTEYEQYF. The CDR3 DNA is TGTGCCAGCAGCCGAACCGGGACAGAGTACGAGCAGTACTTC.

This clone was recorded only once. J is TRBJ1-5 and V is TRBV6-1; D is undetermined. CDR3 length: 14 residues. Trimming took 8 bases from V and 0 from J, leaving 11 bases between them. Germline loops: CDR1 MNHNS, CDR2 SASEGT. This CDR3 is CASLRDISNQPQHF. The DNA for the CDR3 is TGTGCCAGCCTTAGGGATATTAGCAATCAGCCCCAGCATTTT.

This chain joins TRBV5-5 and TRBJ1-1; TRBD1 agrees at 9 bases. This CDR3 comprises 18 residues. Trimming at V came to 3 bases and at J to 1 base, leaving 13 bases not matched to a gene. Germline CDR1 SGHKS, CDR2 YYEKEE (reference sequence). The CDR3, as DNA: TGTGCCAGCAGCTGGCGCTGGCTGGACAGGGGTTCGAACACTGAAGCTTTCTTT. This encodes CASSWRWLDRGSNTEAFF.

The CDR3 region has the DNA TGTGCCAGCAGTTTAGGGCGGGGTGAACGTGGGCAGTTCTTC. This encodes CASSLGRGERGQFF. The chain recombines TRBV28 with TRBJ2-1; tentative D call: TRBD2 (6 bases). CDR1 and CDR2 (germline): MDHEN, SYDVKM. This CDR3 comprises 14 residues. Trimming shortened V by 2 bases and J by 12 bases, and 17 bases separated the two germline ends.

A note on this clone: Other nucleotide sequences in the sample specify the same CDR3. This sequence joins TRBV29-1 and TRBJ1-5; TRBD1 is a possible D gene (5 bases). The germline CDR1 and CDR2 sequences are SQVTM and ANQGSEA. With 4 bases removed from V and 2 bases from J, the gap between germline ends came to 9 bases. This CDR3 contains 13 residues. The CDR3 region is CSVAGAGNQPQHF. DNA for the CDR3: TGCAGCGTTGCCGGGGCAGGCAATCAGCCCCAGCATTTT. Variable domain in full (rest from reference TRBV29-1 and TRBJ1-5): SAVISQKPSRDICQRGTSLTIQCQVDSQVTMMFWYRQQPGQSLTLIATANQGSEATYESGFVIDKFPISRPNLTFSTLTVSNMSPEDSSIYLCSVAGAGNQPQHFGDGTRLSIL.

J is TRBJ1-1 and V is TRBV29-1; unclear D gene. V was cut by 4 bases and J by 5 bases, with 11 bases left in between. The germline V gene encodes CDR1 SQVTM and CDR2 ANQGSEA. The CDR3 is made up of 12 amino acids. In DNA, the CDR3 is TGCAGCGTTGTTCGGGATTTTACTGAAGCTTTCTTT. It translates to CSVVRDFTEAFF.

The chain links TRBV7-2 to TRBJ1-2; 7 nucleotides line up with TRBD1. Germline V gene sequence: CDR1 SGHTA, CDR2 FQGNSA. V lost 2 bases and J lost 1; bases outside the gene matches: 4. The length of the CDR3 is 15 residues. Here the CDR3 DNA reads TGTGCCAGCAGCTTACTGCCAGGGGGTAACTATGGCTACACCTTC. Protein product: CASSLLPGGNYGYTF.

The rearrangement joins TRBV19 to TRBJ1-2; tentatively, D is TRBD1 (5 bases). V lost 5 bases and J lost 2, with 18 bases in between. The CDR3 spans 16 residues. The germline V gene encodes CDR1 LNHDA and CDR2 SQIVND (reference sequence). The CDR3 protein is CASSFAATGRNYGYTF. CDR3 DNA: TGTGCCAGTAGTTTCGCAGCGACGGGACGGAACTATGGCTACACCTTC.

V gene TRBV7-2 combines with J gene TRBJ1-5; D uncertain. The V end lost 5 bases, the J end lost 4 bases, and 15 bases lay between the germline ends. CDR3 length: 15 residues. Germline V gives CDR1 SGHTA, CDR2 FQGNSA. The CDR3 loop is CASSVKGAGNQPQHF. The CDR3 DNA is TGTGCCAGCAGCGTAAAGGGAGCGGGAAATCAGCCCCAGCATTTT. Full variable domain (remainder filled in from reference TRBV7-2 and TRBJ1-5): GAGVSQSPSNKVTEKGKDVELRCDPISGHTALYWYRQSLGQGLEFLIYFQGNSAPDKSGLPSDRFSAERTGGSVSTLTIQRTQQEDSAVYLCASSVKGAGNQPQHFGDGTRLSIL.

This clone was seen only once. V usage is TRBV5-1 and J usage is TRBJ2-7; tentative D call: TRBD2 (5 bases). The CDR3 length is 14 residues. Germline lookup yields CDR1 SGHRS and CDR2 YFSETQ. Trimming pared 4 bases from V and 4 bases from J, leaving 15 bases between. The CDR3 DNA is TGCGCCAGCAGCAAGGACTCGCAAACTTACGAGCAGTACTTC. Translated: CASSKDSQTYEQYF. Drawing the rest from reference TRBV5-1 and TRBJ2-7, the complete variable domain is KAGVTQTPRYLIKTRGQQVTLSCSPISGHRSVSWYQQTPGQGLQFLFEYFSETQRNKGNFPGRFSGRQFSNSRSEMNVSTLELGDSALYLCASSKDSQTYEQYFGPGTRLTVT.